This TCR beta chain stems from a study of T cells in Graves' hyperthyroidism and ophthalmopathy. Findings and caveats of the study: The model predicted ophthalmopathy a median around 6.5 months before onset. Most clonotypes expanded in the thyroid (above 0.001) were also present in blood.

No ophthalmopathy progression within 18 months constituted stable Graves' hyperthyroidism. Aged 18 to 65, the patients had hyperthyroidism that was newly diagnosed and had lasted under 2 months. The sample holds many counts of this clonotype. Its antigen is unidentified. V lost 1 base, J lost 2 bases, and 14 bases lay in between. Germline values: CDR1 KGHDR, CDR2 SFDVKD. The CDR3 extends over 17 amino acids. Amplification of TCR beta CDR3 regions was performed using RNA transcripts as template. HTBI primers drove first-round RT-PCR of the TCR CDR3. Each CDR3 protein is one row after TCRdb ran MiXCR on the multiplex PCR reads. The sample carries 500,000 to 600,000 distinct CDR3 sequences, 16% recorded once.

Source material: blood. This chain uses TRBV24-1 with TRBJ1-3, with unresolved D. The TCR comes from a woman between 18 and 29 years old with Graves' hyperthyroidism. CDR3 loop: CATSDFPTSPPGNTIYF. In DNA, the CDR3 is TGTGCCACCAGTGATTTTCCCACCTCCCCCCCTGGAAACACCATATATTTT.